The 10 T cell receptor beta chains presented below share a single source sample, sequenced in a study of molecular identifiers for immune sequencing clone quantification. TCRdb re-called the PCR reads through MiXCR, storing one row per CDR3 protein. The sample holds 88,000 or so distinct CDR3 sequences, roughly 23% seen once. Sequenced material: naive CD8+ T cells from blood, with Jurkat cell RNA spiked in. Subset noted: FACS-sorted CD8+CD4-CCR7+CD45RA+ naive T cells. All receptors come from a human donor in good health. Some libraries in this study had Jurkat cell RNA spiked in.

The chain recombines TRBV4-1 with TRBJ1-1, with D unclear. The CDR3 spans 14 residues. V gave up 4 bases and J gave up 3 bases, with 12 bases separating them. Germline CDR1 is MGHRA and CDR2 is YSYEKL. CDR3 in DNA: TGCGCCAGCAGCCTAAACTCCCCGGACACTGAAGCTTTCTTT. Translated, it gives CASSLNSPDTEAFF.

This clonotype was observed a handful of times. This chain uses TRBV6-2 or TRBV6-3 with TRBJ1-1; a weak D match, TRBD1 (6 bases). Germline CDR1 reads MNHEY; CDR2 reads SVGEGT. Trimming stripped 6 bases from V and 8 bases from J, with 13 bases between. CDR3 size: 12 residues. The CDR3 DNA reads as TGTGCCAGCAGCCTCGACAGGTCCGAAGCTTTCTTT. Its translation: CASSLDRSEAFF.

This clonotype was seen ten or more times. The chain combines TRBV11-2 with TRBJ2-1; 9 nucleotides agree with TRBD2. Germline trimming cut 1 base from V and 7 bases from J; bases unmatched to any gene: 5. The germline CDR1 and CDR2 sequences are SGHAT and FQNNGV. The length of the CDR3 is 15 residues. The CDR3 loop is CASSLVRGGRNEQFF. DNA for the CDR3: TGTGCCAGCAGCTTAGTGCGGGGGGGCCGGAATGAGCAGTTCTTC.

This clonotype was seen at least ten times. The chain is built from TRBV6-1 and TRBJ1-1; the D is unclear. The V end lost 5 bases, the J end lost 4 bases, and 23 bases lay between the germline ends. Germline V gives CDR1 MNHNS, CDR2 SASEGT. The CDR3 is 17 amino acids. The CDR3 bases are TGTGCCAGCAGTTCAACTCCGCCCGGGCAGCCAAGCACTGAAGCTTTCTTT. Its protein product is CASSSTPPGQPSTEAFF.

In its sample, this clonotype was seen many times. The chain joins TRBV6-5 to TRBJ2-1; TRBD2 is a possible D gene (5 bases). This CDR3 is built from 12 residues. In germline, CDR1 is MNHEY, CDR2 SVGAGI. V lost 2 bases, J lost 6 bases, and 5 bases lay in between. In nucleotides, the CDR3 is TGTGCCAGCAGTTACGGAGGCAATGAGCAGTTCTTC. Its translation is CASSYGGNEQFF.

Notes on this clonotype: A clone one base away is much larger, so this may be a read error. The rearrangement joins TRBV3-1 to TRBJ2-6, with D tentatively TRBD2 (6 bases). This CDR3 has 15 amino acids. Germline V lookup: CDR1 LGHDT, CDR2 YNNKEL (reference sequence). The CDR3: CASSQDPGGASVLTF. The DNA for the CDR3 is TGTGCCAGCAGCCAAGACCCTGGCGGGGCCAGCGTCCTGACTTTC.

This clonotype was counted many times. J is TRBJ1-2 and V is TRBV6-2 or TRBV6-3; no firm D call. There are 11 residues in the CDR3. Per the germline V gene, CDR1 is MNHEY and CDR2 is SVGEGT. The V end was cut by 3 bases, the J end by 5 bases, with 4 bases between. This CDR3 reads CASSYGYGYTF. CDR3 in DNA: TGTGCCAGCAGTTATGGGTATGGCTACACCTTC.

The chain uses TRBV13 and TRBJ1-2; 8 nucleotides match TRBD1. The germline V gene encodes CDR1 PRHDT and CDR2 FYEKMQ (reference sequence). This CDR3 region has 15 residues. V lost 5 bases to trimming and J lost 4 bases; unmatched junction nucleotides: 9. This chain's CDR3 is CASSPYGQGSYGYTF. DNA of the CDR3: TGTGCCAGCAGCCCCTACGGACAGGGCTCCTATGGCTACACCTTC.

This clonotype occurred many times. This sequence joins TRBV29-1 and TRBJ1-1, with D possibly TRBD1 on 6 matching bases. The CDR3 extends over 14 amino acids. Trimming pared 2 bases from V and 0 bases from J, leaving 10 bases between. Germline CDR1 SQVTM, CDR2 ANQGSEA. The chain's CDR3 is CSVETGRMNTEAFF. The CDR3 DNA is TGCAGCGTTGAAACAGGGAGGATGAACACTGAAGCTTTCTTT.

The chain recombines TRBV27 with TRBJ2-1; D may correspond to TRBD1 or TRBD2 (5 bases each). This CDR3 spans 14 amino acids. Trimming left V 4 bases short and J 5 bases short, with 12 bases between. The germline V gene encodes CDR1 MNHEY and CDR2 SMNVEV (reference sequence). This CDR3 reads CASSSPGPNNEQFF. DNA of the CDR3: TGTGCCAGCAGTTCCCCGGGGCCCAACAATGAGCAGTTCTTC.